This T cell receptor (beta chain) was captured in a study of monozygotic twins with inflammatory bowel disease (dated by TCRdb to the late 2010s). Concerning the study at large: A total of about 28 monozygotic twin pairs were included in the full study, comprising nine German pairs (four IBD-concordant, five IBD-discordant) and 19 IBD-discordant Danish pairs. The search for disease-associated traits relied mainly on comparing, within discordant pairs, IBD patients with their genetically identical healthy co-twins. Each individual had, on average, about 151 000 unique TCRalpha sequences and 181 000 unique TCRbeta sequences available for analysis. Here is what the overall study found, with its caveats: IBD patients had lower TCRbeta repertoire diversity, measured by the inverse Simpson index, than their healthy co-twins. No single strong signal or clonotype linked to IBD turned up in the results, so the idea that one exists was not supported. The analysis was unable to tell apart different T cell subtypes. IBD patients shared fewer clonotypes with other individuals than healthy twins did, most markedly in patients showing signs of disease activity. Because patients were on differing immunosuppressive treatments, the repertoires may have picked up extra background noise and inter-individual variability. No difference in repertoire similarity was observed between concordant and discordant twins, possibly owing to limited statistical power.

A 2.5 ml peripheral blood sample was drawn into PAXgene tubes per donor and stored at -80°C. Without T cell sorting, total RNA was isolated from whole blood using the PAXgene blood miRNA kit on an automated QIAcube. Peripheral blood from monozygotic twin pairs who were concordant or discordant for inflammatory bowel disease underwent deep TCRalpha and TCRbeta repertoire profiling using unique molecular barcoding. Smoking habits were recorded for all twin pairs, and individuals were classified as current, former or never smokers. Libraries were constructed by 5' RACE. The input for every TCR library was around 3.5 ug of total RNA. For each sample, cDNA synthesis was carried out in eight separate reactions using SMARTScribe reverse transcriptase. During cDNA synthesis, template switching introduced unique molecular identifiers that contained a 6-nucleotide sample barcode. TCRalpha and TCRbeta cDNA was amplified in two nested PCRs of roughly 16 and 10 cycles, and bead purification was carried out after each PCR. Before amplification, the cDNA was treated with uracil DNA-glycosylase and purified using the QIAquick PCR purification kit. The second PCR was the step at which Illumina TruSeq-compatible adapters and sample-specific barcodes were added. Library quality and concentration were assessed using TapeStation and Qubit, and roughly 5.5 ng of each library was pooled. Sequencing of pooled libraries was carried out on an Illumina HiSeq2500 single-index Rapid Run using 2 x 100 bp reads and custom sequencing primers. Concerning the study's data processing: PCR and sequencing errors were corrected by UMI-based consensus assembly using MiGEC version 1.2.6. V(D)J alignment, clonotype assembly and CDR3 extraction were performed with MiXCR version 2.1.1. Normalisation of gene usage, clonotype sharing and MAIT/NKT TCR abundance was achieved by analysing the top 1000, 10 000 and 20 000 clonotypes per sample. Diversity was computed as the inverse Simpson index with the vegan R package after downsampling to 27 000 UMIs. Paired Mann-Whitney U tests were applied to discordant twin pairs, and Benjamini-Hochberg correction was used for multiple testing. After TCRdb reprocessed the reads, each CDR3 protein sequence was kept as one row, without DNA. The V and J calls reflect TCRdb's pipeline rather than the authors' work. The record for this sample contains under 45,000 distinct CDR3 sequences. The top ten constitute more than 4.5% of the sample.

Remarks on this clonotype: No cognate antigen has been identified for it.

Spanning cysteine to phenylalanine, the CDR3 consists of 15 amino acids. No DNA has been recorded. For CDR1 and CDR2, the germline V gene (reference sequence) lists DFQATT and SNEGSKA. The receptor comes from a human donor with ulcerative colitis or Crohn's disease, or a healthy co-twin of an affected twin (not recorded which). This sequence uses TRBV20-1 and TRBJ1-2. The sample taken for sequencing was blood. CDR3 protein: CSAREVGGDSHGYTF.